These 19 T cell receptor beta chains were sequenced from one sample in a study of CD8+ T cells in alopecia areata. Extracted RNA was reverse transcribed, and the resulting cDNA served as sequencing template. Produced via immunoSEQ multiplex PCR; TCRdb's table is partial and in-frame only. The repertoire consists of some 110,000 clones, none detected only once. The sample taken for sequencing was lesional skin. Source of these receptors: a C3H/HeJ mouse with alopecia areata. Strain MHC haplotype: H2-k.

This clone was found a few times. Gene and germline names: mouse. Read coverage stops 4 residues before the CDR3 terminus; the germline J gene supplies the remainder. The gene calls are TRBV13-2 and TRBJ2-7; TRBD1 aligns across 7 bases. The CDR3 is 14 residues long. The V gene end was trimmed by 2 bases and the J gene end by 3 bases; junction bases not matched to a gene: 5. Germline V lookup: CDR1 NNHNN, CDR2 SYGAGS (reference sequence). The CDR3: CASGEPGQFYEQYF. The DNA read from the CDR3 is TGTGCCAGCGGTGAACCGGGACAGTTCTAT.

Worth noting for this clone: Gene names are mouse gene names. From the germline J gene comes the end of the CDR3, since the read stops 4 residues before it. The gene calls are TRBV13-3 and TRBJ1-4; D not certain. This CDR3 is built from 13 residues. Germline V gives CDR1 NNHDY, CDR2 SYVADS. V was cut by 7 bases and J by 0 bases, with 7 bases left in between. The CDR3 loop reads CASQAVSNERLFF. The DNA read from the CDR3 is TGTGCCAGCCAGGCAGTTTCCAACGAA.

This clone was counted between two and nine times. Gene names denote mouse genes. The chain's CDR3 is CASSGAVYAEQFF. The CDR3 bases that were read are TGTGCCAGCAGTGGAGCAGTCTATGCT. The chain couples TRBV13-3 to TRBJ2-1; D is unresolved. The read finishes 4 residues shy of the CDR3 end, and the germline J gene is used to complete it. Germline lookup yields CDR1 NNHDY and CDR2 SYVADS. V was pared by 3 bases and J by 3 bases, with 7 bases between. The CDR3 is made up of 13 amino acids.

Details on this clone: Any gene name here is a mouse gene name. Read data end 4 residues before the CDR3 end; the end is taken from the germline J gene. V usage is TRBV19 and J usage is TRBJ2-4; 9 bases are a match to TRBD2. Germline CDR1 FNHDT, CDR2 SITEND (reference sequence). The length of the CDR3 is 14 residues. Losses at the gene ends were 4 bases for V and 3 bases for J; bases not matched to a gene: 3. The CDR3 region is CASSLLGGQNTLYF. The part of the CDR3 DNA that was read is TGTGCCAGCAGTCTACTGGGGGGACAAAAC.

This clone was picked up many times. Gene names and germline match the mouse. CDR3 DNA (partial): TGTGCCAGCAGTGATGCAGCAGACAGCTCCTAT. It is translated as CASSDAADSSY. The complete CDR3 sequence is CASSDAADSSYEQYF. This chain joins TRBV13-3 and TRBJ2-7; D perhaps matches TRBD1 (5 bases). The read finishes 4 residues shy of the CDR3 end, and the germline J gene is used to complete it. Looked up from germline, CDR1 is NNHDY and CDR2 is SYVADS. V was pared by 0 bases and J by 0 bases, with 10 bases between. The length of the CDR3 is 15 residues.

This clone was counted only a few times. Each gene name is a mouse one. Sequencing ends 4 residues short of the CDR3 end; the germline J gene provides the rest. The chain links TRBV13-1 to TRBJ2-7; 11 bases map to TRBD2. Germline V gene data show CDR1 as NSHNY and CDR2 as SYGAGN. The CDR3 is 16 amino acids. V lost 0 bases and J lost 3; bases outside the gene matches: 5. The chain's CDR3 is CASSDAVLGGRYEQYF. The covered CDR3 bases are TGTGCCAGCAGTGATGCCGTACTGGGGGGGCGCTAT.

This clone was picked up a small number of times. The gene names given are mouse names. The CDR3: CASGQNTGQLYF. Incomplete CDR3 DNA: TGTGCCAGCGGACAGAACACCGGG. The rearrangement joins TRBV19 to TRBJ2-2; possibly TRBD1 for D (6 bases). The read stops 4 residues short of the end of the CDR3; the missing end is completed from the germline J gene. The germline gives CDR1 FNHDT, CDR2 SITEND (reference sequence). The germline V and J ends were trimmed by 7 bases and 2 bases, with 6 bases remaining between them. The CDR3 is 12 amino acids.

Worth noting for this clone: Mouse gene names apply. The observed sequence ends 4 residues before the CDR3 terminus, with the missing tail filled in from the germline J gene. This chain joins TRBV13-3 and TRBJ1-4, with D hard to call. V dropped 6 bases and J dropped 2 bases, with 8 bases sitting between them. Germline V gives CDR1 NNHDY, CDR2 SYVADS. The CDR3 has 13 residues. This chain's CDR3 is CASNDISNERLFF. The CDR3 DNA, read in part, is TGTGCCAGCAACGACATATCCAACGAA.

This clone was observed a few times. Mouse names are used for the genes. The read falls 4 residues short of the CDR3 end, and the missing part is taken from the germline J gene. The rearrangement uses TRBV13-1 and TRBJ2-1, with a tentative D call TRBD1 (6 bases). Trimming pared 3 bases from V and 3 bases from J, leaving 16 bases between. This CDR3 has 16 residues. Germline CDR1 and CDR2: NSHNY and SYGAGN. The CDR3 DNA, read in part, is TGTGCCAGCAGTGCCCACCTACAGGGCTCCTATGCT. As protein: CASSAHLQGSYA. In full, the CDR3 is CASSAHLQGSYAEQFF.

As regards this clone: Genes here carry mouse names. The read terminates 4 residues before the CDR3 end, so the remaining end is supplied by the germline J gene. This sequence joins TRBV1 and TRBJ1-1; 9 bases agree with TRBD1. Per the germline V gene, CDR1 is NSQYPW and CDR2 is LRSPGD (reference sequence). V shed 2 bases, J shed 3 bases, and the junction held 4 bases outside the gene matches. This CDR3 has 15 residues. The sequenced part of the CDR3 DNA is TGCACCTGCAGTGCACACAGGGGGCTAGACACA. Encoded protein: CTCSAHRGLDT. The complete CDR3 sequence is CTCSAHRGLDTEVFF.

This clone came up a few times. Mouse germline and gene names are used. The read stops 4 residues short of the end of the CDR3; the missing end is completed from the germline J gene. The gene calls are TRBV19 and TRBJ2-3; possibly TRBD2 for D (6 bases). In germline, CDR1 is FNHDT, CDR2 SITEND (reference sequence). The germline V and J ends were trimmed by 7 bases and 0 bases, with 6 bases remaining between them. CDR3 length: 12 residues. The CDR3 DNA, read in part, is TGTGCCAGCGGGACTAGTGCAGAA. Translating gives CASGTSAE. In full, the CDR3 reads CASGTSAETLYF.

This clone has more than one count but fewer than ten. Germline and genes: mouse. Read coverage stops 4 residues before the CDR3 terminus; the germline J gene supplies the remainder. The chain is built from TRBV13-2 and TRBJ2-7; TRBD2 matches at 11 bases. CDR1 NNHNN and CDR2 SYGAGS come from the germline V gene (reference sequence). The CDR3 length is 14 residues. V gave up 6 bases and J gave up 3 bases; unmatched junction bases: 5. The CDR3: CASAPGLGDYEQYF. CDR3 DNA, as far as it was read: TGTGCCAGCGCTCCGGGACTGGGGGACTAT.

This clone was seen more than once but under ten times. Mouse names are used for the genes. The read is 4 residues too short to cover the CDR3 end, so that end is filled in from the germline J gene. The chain is built from TRBV1 and TRBJ2-1, with 11 bases fitting TRBD2. With V trimmed by 4 bases and J by 2 bases, 4 bases remained unmatched. This CDR3 spans 16 amino acids. Per the germline V gene, CDR1 is NSQYPW and CDR2 is LRSPGD (reference sequence). The covered CDR3 bases are TGCACCTGCAGTGTAGGGACTGGGGGTCACTATGCT. Protein product: CTCSVGTGGHYA. From start to end, the CDR3 is CTCSVGTGGHYAEQFF.

The sample holds many counts of this clone. Mouse names are used for the genes. The read is 4 residues too short to cover the CDR3 end, so that end is filled in from the germline J gene. This chain joins TRBV13-3 and TRBJ2-7, with TRBD1 identical over 8 bases. The V gene's germline CDR1 is NNHDY and CDR2 SYVADS. The CDR3 spans 15 residues. The CDR3 region is CASSGTGMGFYEQYF. The DNA read from the CDR3 is TGTGCCAGCAGTGGGACAGGGATGGGGTTTTAT.

For this clone: Germline and genes: mouse. The CDR3 is cut off 4 residues early in the read; its end comes from the germline J gene. This sequence joins TRBV31 and TRBJ2-1; 8 bases line up with TRBD2. The CDR3 sequence is 16 residues long. The germline gives CDR1 GKSSPN, CDR2 SITVG. The V gene end was trimmed by 0 bases and the J gene end by 1 base; junction bases not matched to a gene: 5. This CDR3 reads CAWSLDGGGNYAEQFF. The DNA read from the CDR3 is TGTGCCTGGAGTCTAGATGGGGGGGGGAACTATGCT.

This clone was detected only a few times. All gene names here are mouse names. Sequencing ends 4 residues short of the CDR3 end; the germline J gene provides the rest. The chain has TRBV13-2 and TRBJ2-2, with 8 bases lining up with TRBD1. V gave up 3 bases and J gave up 4 bases; unmatched junction bases: 2. The CDR3 runs 14 residues. Germline CDR1 reads NNHNN; CDR2 reads SYGAGS (reference sequence). CDR3: CASGGDRFTGQLYF. Incomplete CDR3 DNA: TGTGCCAGCGGTGGGGACAGGTTCACCGGG.

This clone was detected many times. Genes and germline are mouse. The read ends 4 residues before the CDR3 terminus; that terminus is restored from the germline J gene. The genes are TRBV13-3 and TRBJ2-2, with a tentative D call TRBD1 (5 bases). The CDR3 is 13 amino acids. Per germline, CDR1 NNHDY and CDR2 SYVADS. V lost 3 bases, J lost 5 bases, and 8 bases lay in between. CDR3 sequence: CASSGGQTGQLYF. The CDR3 DNA, read in part, is TGTGCCAGCAGTGGAGGACAAACCGGG. The whole variable domain, remainder taken from reference TRBV13-3 and TRBJ2-2, is EAAVTQSPRSKVAVTGGKVTLSCHQTNNHDYMYWYRQDTGHGLRLIHYSYVADSTEKGDIPDGYKASRPSQENFSLILELASLSQTAVYFCASSGGQTGQLYFGEGSKLTVL.

This clone has a handful of counts. The listed genes are named as in mouse. The read ends 4 residues shy of where the CDR3 ends; the end is completed using the germline J gene. The chain links TRBV13-1 to TRBJ2-1; 12 positions match TRBD1. CDR3 size: 15 residues. The germline CDR1 and CDR2 sequences are NSHNY and SYGAGN. With 4 bases clipped from V and 6 bases from J, the junction kept 5 bases outside the gene matches. The sequenced CDR3 bases are TGTGCCAGCAGTCTCCGGGACAGGGGGCGTGCT. Protein: CASSLRDRGRA. The complete CDR3 sequence is CASSLRDRGRAEQFF.

A remark on this clone: Gene names are the mouse ones. The sequenced fragment ends 4 residues before the CDR3 boundary, so the rest is inferred from the germline J gene. The chain is built from TRBV17 and TRBJ2-2, with D maybe TRBD1 (5 bases). The length of the CDR3 is 15 residues. V lost 3 bases to trimming and J lost 2 bases, with 10 bases between them. Germline-derived CDR1 and CDR2 are MNHDT and YYDKIL. The CDR3 loop reads CASSSWRGNTGQLYF. The sequenced part of the CDR3 DNA is TGTGCTAGCAGTAGTTGGAGGGGTAACACCGGG.